The rows below give T cell receptor beta chains drawn from one sample of a study of T cells after yellow fever vaccination. TCRdb re-called the 5' RACE reads with MiXCR, one entry per CDR3 protein. The data contain roughly 350,000 distinct CDR3 sequences, approximately 4% of them singletons. The sample here was PBMCs, taken 5 days after the yellow fever booster vaccination. The origin of the receptors is a man younger than 35 who received the YFV17D yellow fever vaccine. Each CDR3 is given with its conserved first and last residue. The D gene is left open where the match is weak. Expanded clones are given a class, and other clones once, few, many or no size at all.

d_call	clone_size	v_call	j_call	cdr3_nt	cdr3_aa
NA	many	TRBV9	TRBJ2-2	TGTGCCAGCAGCGTAGCCAAGGGGAACACCGGGGAGCTGTTTTTT	CASSVAKGNTGELFF
NA	many	TRBV7-3	TRBJ2-7	TGTGCCAGCAGCCCGGGGGGCCACGAGCAGTACTTC	CASSPGGHEQYF
NA	few	TRBV18	TRBJ1-6	TGTGCCAGCTCACTAGGGACGGAATCACCCCTCCACTTT	CASSLGTESPLHF
TRBD2	few	TRBV2	TRBJ2-3	TGTGCCAGCAGTTCAGCGGGGCGTTCCACAGATACGCAGTATTTT	CASSSAGRSTDTQYF
TRBD2	many	TRBV10-3	TRBJ2-3	TGTGCCATCAGTGAGCCTAGCGGGGGGGCCAATACGCAGTATTTT	CAISEPSGGANTQYF
NA	few	TRBV7-9	TRBJ1-6	TGTGCCAGCAGCTCATTATTTGGGGGTTCACCCCTCCACTTT	CASSSLFGGSPLHF
NA	few	TRBV5-1	TRBJ2-5	TGCGCCAGCAGCCAGGGTTCGAACTGGGGGGAGACCCAGTACTTC	CASSQGSNWGETQYF
TRBD2	NA	TRBV7-9	TRBJ2-5	TGTGCCAGCGCGAGCGGGGGGGCTGAGACCCAGTACTTC	CASASGGAETQYF
NA	few	TRBV6-6	TRBJ2-3	TGTGCCAGCAGTTACTTCAGGGAAACAGATACGCAGTATTTT	CASSYFRETDTQYF
TRBD2	many	TRBV3-1	TRBJ2-3	TGTGCCAGCAGCCAGACCGGGACTAGTATTTTAGATACGCAGTATTTT	CASSQTGTSILDTQYF
TRBD1	many	TRBV4-2	TRBJ1-4	TGTGCCAGCAGCCAAGAGACAGGGGTGGCTGAAAAACTGTTTTTT	CASSQETGVAEKLFF
NA	few	TRBV18	TRBJ2-7	TGTGCCAGCTCACCACCCGGTCGGGGGAGGTACGAGCAGTACTTC	CASSPPGRGRYEQYF
NA	many	TRBV7-3	TRBJ2-3	TGTGCCAGCAGCTTATCCCCTGTGGAGGGTACGCAGTATTTT	CASSLSPVEGTQYF
NA	few	TRBV4-1	TRBJ2-5	TGCGCCAGCAGCCAACAATGGGGGGAGGAGACCCAGTACTTC	CASSQQWGEETQYF
NA	many	TRBV11-2	TRBJ1-2	TGTGCCAGCAGTATCACAGGCTATGGCTACACCTTC	CASSITGYGYTF
TRBD1	NA	TRBV7-3	TRBJ2-2	TGTGCCAGCAGCTTATCGCGGGGTGGACAGGGGGCATCCGGGGAGCTGTTTTTT	CASSLSRGGQGASGELFF
NA	few	TRBV6-6	TRBJ1-4	TGTGCCAGCAGTTTTCCCGAAAAACTGTTTTTT	CASSFPEKLFF
NA	few	TRBV7-2	TRBJ1-4	TGTGCCAGCAGCTTAGTAAGGGCAGGGAGCGGTGAAAAACTGTTTTTT	CASSLVRAGSGEKLFF
NA	few	TRBV6-2/TRBV6-3	TRBJ2-1	TGTGCCAGCAGCTGGGGAGGGGGTGAAGGAGATGAGCAGTTCTTC	CASSWGGGEGDEQFF
NA	many	TRBV28	TRBJ2-5	TGTGCCAGCAGTTCCGCCGGAGAAATACAGTACTTC	CASSSAGEIQYF
NA	NA	TRBV12-3/TRBV12-4	TRBJ1-5	TGTGCCAGCAGTTACGCGGGGACTAGCAATCAGCCCCAGCATTTT	CASSYAGTSNQPQHF
NA	few	TRBV6-6	TRBJ1-1	TGTGCCAGCAGGCCATCGCAGGGGCCTGAAGCTTTCTTT	CASRPSQGPEAFF
TRBD1	few	TRBV10-3	TRBJ2-7	TGTGCCATCAGTGAAGGGGGACAGGGGTACTTC	CAISEGGQGYF
TRBD2	many	TRBV11-2	TRBJ2-3	TGTGCCAGCAGCTTAGTCCGGGGGGGCCCCGATACGCAGTATTTT	CASSLVRGGPDTQYF
TRBD2	many	TRBV7-2	TRBJ2-3	TGTGCCAGCAGCTCAGCGGGGCGGGGCCGGGGCACAGATACGCAGTATTTT	CASSSAGRGRGTDTQYF
NA	many	TRBV29-1	TRBJ2-5	TGCAGCGTTGAAGAGCGGGGACACCCCCAAGAGACCCAGTACTTC	CSVEERGHPQETQYF
TRBD1	NA	TRBV2	TRBJ1-1	TGTGCCAGCATGGTCGGGACAGGTGGGAGGAACACTGAAGCTTTCTTT	CASMVGTGGRNTEAFF
NA	few	TRBV7-9	TRBJ2-2	TGTGCCAGCAGCCCCCGCGGAGCCCGGAGCACCGGGGAGCTGTTTTTT	CASSPRGARSTGELFF
NA	many	TRBV6-6	TRBJ1-3	TGTGCCAGCAGTTACGGAGTGAGGGCGGGCAGGGCTGGAAACACCATATATTTT	CASSYGVRAGRAGNTIYF
NA	many	TRBV12-3/TRBV12-4	TRBJ1-2	TGTGCCAGCAGCCCCCGGGGAGACTATGGCTACACCTTC	CASSPRGDYGYTF
NA	few	TRBV27	TRBJ2-2	TGTGCCAGCAGTTTTTCTAGCCGCACCGGGGAGCTGTTTTTT	CASSFSSRTGELFF
NA	many	TRBV19	TRBJ2-2	TGTGCCAGTAGTATATCCCGGAACGGGGAGCTGTTTTTT	CASSISRNGELFF